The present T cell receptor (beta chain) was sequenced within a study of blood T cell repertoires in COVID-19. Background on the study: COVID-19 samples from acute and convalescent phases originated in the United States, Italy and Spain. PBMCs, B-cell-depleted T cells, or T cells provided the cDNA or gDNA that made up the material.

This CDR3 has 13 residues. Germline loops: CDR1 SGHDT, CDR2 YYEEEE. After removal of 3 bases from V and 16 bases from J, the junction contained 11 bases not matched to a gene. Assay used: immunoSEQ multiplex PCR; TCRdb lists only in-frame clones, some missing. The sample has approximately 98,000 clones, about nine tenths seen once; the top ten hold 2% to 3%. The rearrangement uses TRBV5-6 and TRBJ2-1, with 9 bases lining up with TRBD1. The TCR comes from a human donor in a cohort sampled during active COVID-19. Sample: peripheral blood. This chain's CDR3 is CASSSRPRQGEFF. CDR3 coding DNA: TGTGCCAGCAGCTCAAGACCCCGACAGGGGGAATTCTTC. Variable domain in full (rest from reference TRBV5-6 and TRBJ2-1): DAGVTQSPTHLIKTRGQQVTLRCSPKSGHDTVSWYQQALGQGPQFIFQYYEEEERQRGNFPDRFSGHQFPNYSSELNVNALLLGDSALYLCASSSRPRQGEFFGPGTRLTVL.